The 11 T cell receptor beta chains below were found in one sample sequenced in a study of cytotoxic CD8 clonotypes in ibrutinib-treated CLL. Method: immunoSEQ multiplex PCR; TCRdb's copy keeps in-frame clones and lacks some. The data contain about 200,000 clones, just over 70% of them seen just once; the ten biggest clones take up approximately 5.9%. Sequencing used PBMCs, obtained after 12 months of ibrutinib treatment. The receptor source for this set is a human donor with chronic lymphocytic leukemia.

This chain connects TRBV5-1 to TRBJ2-1, with a weak D call TRBD2 (6 bases). The CDR3 runs to 15 residues. Trimming left V 4 bases short and J 8 bases short, with 19 bases between. CDR1 is SGHRS and CDR2 is YFSETQ in the germline V gene. The CDR3 bases are TGCGCCAGCAGCCCGGGTGGGAGCGGGTCTTATGAGCAGTTCTTC. It translates to CASSPGGSGSYEQFF.

The rearrangement uses TRBV6-5 and TRBJ2-6; D is perhaps TRBD1 (6 bases). Germline CDR1 reads MNHEY; CDR2 reads SVGAGI. The length of the CDR3 is 14 residues. Trimming stripped 10 bases from V and 0 bases from J, with 10 bases between. The CDR3 loop is CATDRFSGANVLTF. In DNA, the CDR3 is TGTGCCACCGACAGGTTCTCTGGGGCCAACGTCCTGACTTTC.

The chain uses TRBV10-3 and TRBJ2-3; D possibly corresponds to TRBD2 (5 bases). The CDR3 has 17 amino acids. Germline V gene data show CDR1 as ENHRY and CDR2 as SYGVKD. V was trimmed by 0 bases and J by 2 bases, leaving 15 bases between them. The CDR3 sequence is CAISESGLPDLTDTQYF. The CDR3 DNA is TGTGCCATCAGTGAGTCCGGACTTCCCGACCTCACAGATACGCAGTATTTT.

The V gene is TRBV9, the J gene TRBJ2-7; D might be TRBD1 or TRBD2, each matching 7 bases. Germline CDR1 reads SGDLS; CDR2 reads YYNGEE. This CDR3 is built from 16 residues. V gave up 0 bases and J gave up 2 bases, with 15 bases separating them. The CDR3 loop is CASSVGERDRTYEQYF. The CDR3 coding sequence is TGTGCCAGCAGCGTAGGGGAGCGGGACAGAACCTACGAGCAGTACTTC.

The chain recombines TRBV28 with TRBJ2-1; 8 positions match TRBD1. The CDR3 spans 16 residues. With V trimmed by 0 bases and J by 7 bases, 8 bases remained unmatched. CDR1 MDHEN and CDR2 SYDVKM come from the germline V gene. The CDR3 here is CASSLWGQERGNEQFF. The CDR3 nucleotides read TGTGCCAGCAGTTTATGGGGACAGGAGAGGGGGAATGAGCAGTTCTTC.

This chain uses TRBV29-1 with TRBJ1-1; weak D call: TRBD1 (6 bases). Germline assignment: CDR1 SQVTM and CDR2 ANQGSEA. CDR3 length: 14 residues. The V gene lost 8 bases and the J gene lost 0 bases, with 16 bases spanning the gap. The DNA for the CDR3 is TGCAGCACCCAGGGTGGGGACATGAACACTGAAGCTTTCTTT. Its protein is CSTQGGDMNTEAFF. Full variable domain (rest looked up from reference TRBV29-1 and TRBJ1-1): SAVISQKPSRDICQRGTSLTIQCQVDSQVTMMFWYRQQPGQSLTLIATANQGSEATYESGFVIDKFPISRPNLTFSTLTVSNMSPEDSSIYLCSTQGGDMNTEAFFGQGTRLTVV.

The V gene is TRBV5-1, the J gene TRBJ1-2; the match to TRBD1 covers 7 bases. Germline CDR1 and CDR2: SGHRS and YFSETQ. This CDR3 is 12 amino acids long. The V gene end was trimmed by 4 bases and the J gene end by 7 bases; junction bases not matched to a gene: 4. The CDR3 nucleotides read TGCGCCAGCAGCGGGACAGCCTCTGGCTACACCTTC. Translation: CASSGTASGYTF.

The V and J genes are TRBV6-5 and TRBJ2-7; perhaps TRBD1 as D (6 bases). Germline-derived CDR1 and CDR2 are MNHEY and SVGAGI. This CDR3 contains 15 residues. The V end was cut by 0 bases, the J end by 3 bases, with 12 bases between. The CDR3 sequence: CASSYSDTGNYEQYF. DNA for the CDR3: TGTGCCAGCAGTTACTCCGACACAGGGAACTACGAGCAGTACTTC.

The V and J genes are TRBV4-2 and TRBJ2-3; a weak D match, TRBD2 (5 bases). With 0 bases removed from V and 0 bases from J, the gap between germline ends came to 10 bases. CDR1 and CDR2 (germline): LGHNA, YNFKEQ. The CDR3 is 16 amino acids. CDR3: CASSQESAGSTDTQYF. CDR3 bases: TGTGCCAGCAGCCAAGAATCTGCGGGTAGCACAGATACGCAGTATTTT.

CDR3 sequence (DNA): TGTGCCAGCAGCCAAGCCCGACCAGGGACGGGGAAGGGCTACACCTTC. This encodes CASSQARPGTGKGYTF. The chain uses TRBV4-2 and TRBJ1-2; D is possibly TRBD1 (5 bases). CDR3 length equals 16 residues. Looked up from germline, CDR1 is LGHNA and CDR2 is YNFKEQ. V was pared by 1 base and J by 8 bases, with 20 bases between.

The chain employs TRBV7-9 and TRBJ1-2, with a possible D match to TRBD1 (6 bases). Germline V gene sequence: CDR1 SEHNR, CDR2 FQNEAQ (reference sequence). CDR3 size: 13 residues. With 4 bases removed from V and 2 bases from J, the gap between germline ends came to 8 bases. The CDR3 DNA reads TGTGCCAGCAGCTACGACAGGAACTATGGCTACACCTTC. Translation gives CASSYDRNYGYTF.